The 15 T cell receptor beta chains below all came from one sample that was sequenced in a study of shared clonotypes between healthy human individuals. Libraries were prepared by immunoSEQ multiplex PCR; TCRdb keeps only in-frame clonotypes and omits some of them. The repertoire consists of roughly 2.6 million clones, with around nine tenths occurring once and the leading ten covering over 0.12%. Sequenced: naive CD4+ T cells sorted from blood. The subset here: CD45RA+ positively selected. These receptors all stem from a man in his late teens or twenties in good health.

The CDR3 protein is CASTPSSGANVLTF. The CDR3 DNA is TGTGCCAGTACCCCTTCCTCTGGGGCCAACGTCCTGACTTTC. The genes are TRBV19 and TRBJ2-6; D not certain. CDR3 size: 14 residues. CDR1 LNHDA and CDR2 SQIVND come from the germline V gene (reference sequence). V gave up 7 bases and J gave up 0 bases, with 7 bases separating them.

V gene TRBV9 combines with J gene TRBJ2-5, with D unclear. V was pared by 0 bases and J by 1 base, with 10 bases between. The CDR3 contains 15 residues. Germline V gene lookup returns CDR1 SGDLS and CDR2 YYNGEE. In nucleotides, the CDR3 is TGTGCCAGCAGCGTAGATCAGTGGCCCCAAGAGACCCAGTACTTC. Residues: CASSVDQWPQETQYF.

The chain carries TRBV5-1 and TRBJ2-7, with a possible D match to TRBD2 (7 bases). CDR1 and CDR2 (germline): SGHRS, YFSETQ. The CDR3 runs to 15 residues. Trimming cost V 3 bases and J 2 bases, with 15 bases left between them. CDR3 DNA: TGCGCCAGCAGCTCCCTAGGGGGGAGGGCCTACGAGCAGTACTTC. This encodes CASSSLGGRAYEQYF.

The V and J genes are TRBV5-1 and TRBJ1-2; D unclear. The germline gives CDR1 SGHRS, CDR2 YFSETQ. The CDR3 is 13 amino acids. V was trimmed by 0 bases and J by 7 bases, leaving 10 bases between them. This chain's CDR3 is CASSLELGIGYTF. Here the CDR3 DNA reads TGCGCCAGCAGCTTGGAGCTAGGGATTGGCTACACCTTC.

The chain is built from TRBV28 and TRBJ1-2; maybe TRBD1 (6 bases). There are 15 residues in the CDR3. Germline CDR1 and CDR2: MDHEN and SYDVKM. Trimming shortened V by 3 bases and J by 2 bases, and 13 bases separated the two germline ends. The CDR3 bases are TGTGCCAGCAGTTTCTGGACAGAAAGAAACTATGGCTACACCTTC. Translating gives CASSFWTERNYGYTF.

For this clone: Other DNA sequences within the sample encode an identical CDR3. For the CDR3, the DNA is TGTGCCAGTAGTATCGGAGGTGAAAAACTGTTTTTT. Protein product: CASSIGGEKLFF. V usage is TRBV19 and J usage is TRBJ1-4; D unclear. V lost 3 bases, J lost 7 bases, and 6 bases lay in between. The CDR3 runs to 12 residues. Germline CDR1 reads LNHDA; CDR2 reads SQIVND (reference sequence).

The V call is TRBV19, the J call TRBJ2-2, with TRBD1 matching 10 bases. Germline lookup yields CDR1 LNHDA and CDR2 SQIVND (reference sequence). The V gene end was trimmed by 5 bases and the J gene end by 4 bases; junction bases not matched to a gene: 10. The CDR3 sequence is 17 residues long. The CDR3 sequence is CASSGTGTGAPTGELFF. CDR3 sequence (DNA): TGTGCCAGTAGTGGAACCGGGACAGGGGCCCCCACCGGGGAGCTGTTTTTT.

The V and J genes are TRBV4-1 and TRBJ2-5, with 7 bases fitting TRBD1. Unmatched junction bases numbered 9, after V lost 3 bases and J lost 5 bases. Per the germline V gene, CDR1 is MGHRA and CDR2 is YSYEKL. The CDR3 contains 15 residues. CDR3 amino acids: CASSQGETGSETQYF. Written as DNA, the CDR3 is TGCGCCAGCAGCCAGGGAGAGACAGGGAGCGAGACCCAGTACTTC.

The chain couples TRBV18 to TRBJ2-3, with 7 bases lining up with TRBD1. There are 14 residues in the CDR3. CDR1 and CDR2 from the germline V gene are KGHSH and LQKENI. With 5 bases clipped from V and 2 bases from J, the junction kept 4 bases outside the gene matches. As DNA, the CDR3 is TGTGCCAGCTCAGACAGGGTGGACACAGATACGCAGTATTTT. It encodes CASSDRVDTDTQYF.

As DNA, the CDR3 is TGTGCCAGCAGTCCCCCGTCGGGGAATTCACCCCTCCACTTT. It yields the protein CASSPPSGNSPLHF. V usage is TRBV6-5 and J usage is TRBJ1-6; no clear D. The CDR3 spans 14 residues. Trimming removed 5 bases from V and 7 bases from J, with 12 bases in between. The germline CDR1 and CDR2 sequences are MNHEY and SVGAGI.

The chain employs TRBV11-2 and TRBJ2-3, with TRBD2 matching over 7 bases. CDR1 and CDR2 (germline): SGHAT, FQNNGV. There are 16 residues in the CDR3. J gave up 1 base and V 3 bases, and 7 bases lay outside the gene matches. The DNA of the CDR3 is TGTGCCAGCAGCTTGGGGTTTCGGGGGGGCACAGATACGCAGTATTTT. It is translated as CASSLGFRGGTDTQYF.

The chain links TRBV6-1 to TRBJ2-7; maybe TRBD2 (5 bases). The germline gives CDR1 MNHNS, CDR2 SASEGT. V shed 1 base and J shed 3 bases, with 10 bases lying between them. The CDR3 is made up of 14 amino acids. CDR3 bases: TGTGCCAGCAGTGAAGGGCCGGGAATCTACGAGCAGTACTTC. Translating it yields CASSEGPGIYEQYF.

The chain recombines TRBV5-4 with TRBJ1-6; 7 bases map to TRBD1. Germline values: CDR1 SGHNT, CDR2 YYREEE (reference sequence). The CDR3 runs 15 residues. With V trimmed by 4 bases and J by 3 bases, 4 bases remained unmatched. Here the CDR3 DNA reads TGTGCCAGCAGCCGAGACAGGGACTATAATTCACCCCTCCACTTT. Encoded protein: CASSRDRDYNSPLHF.

This rearrangement joins TRBV5-4 to TRBJ2-3; D is unresolved. Looked up from germline, CDR1 is SGHNT and CDR2 is YYREEE (reference sequence). V was cut by 4 bases and J by 6 bases, with 9 bases left in between. The CDR3 is 12 residues long. The CDR3: CASSDFGDTQYF. The CDR3 region has the DNA TGTGCCAGCAGCGATTTTGGGGATACGCAGTATTTT.

The chain is built from TRBV7-9 and TRBJ2-7; D perhaps matches TRBD1 (6 bases). The CDR3 is 14 amino acids. V was cut by 3 bases and J by 10 bases, with 19 bases left in between. From germline, CDR1 is SEHNR and CDR2 FQNEAQ (reference sequence). The CDR3 bases are TGTGCCAGCAGCTTCGCCGATCGGGACACCCGACAGTACTTC. It yields the protein CASSFADRDTRQYF.